The rows below give T cell receptor beta chains drawn from one sample of a study of shared clonotypes between healthy human individuals. Assay: immunoSEQ multiplex PCR; the TCRdb copy retains only in-frame clones and omits some. The sample yields more than 2,000,000 clones, more than 80% seen once. The sample comprised naive CD4+ T cells sorted from blood. Every receptor here comes from a man aged 18 to 30 in good health. CDR3s include the opening cysteine and the closing phenylalanine or tryptophan. D genes are given only for firm matches. Clone size is not always given. Where it is, it says once, few, many or a class for expanded clones.

D gene: TRBD1; V gene: TRBV6-1; clone size: -; J gene: TRBJ2-5; CDR3 protein: CAAFNRGRLETQYF; CDR3 DNA: TGTGCCGCCTTCAACAGGGGAAGGTTAGAGACCCAGTACTTC
D gene: -; V gene: TRBV10-3; clone size: -; J gene: TRBJ1-6; CDR3 protein: CAISERGYNSPLHF; CDR3 DNA: TGTGCCATCAGTGAGAGAGGGTATAATTCACCCCTCCACTTT
D gene: -; V gene: TRBV7-9; clone size: -; J gene: TRBJ2-7; CDR3 protein: CASSLVRYEQYF; CDR3 DNA: TGTGCCAGCAGCTTAGTCAGGTACGAGCAGTACTTC
D gene: TRBD2; V gene: TRBV28; clone size: -; J gene: TRBJ2-2; CDR3 protein: CATGGVFGELFF; CDR3 DNA: TGTGCCACCGGGGGGGTATTCGGGGAGCTGTTTTTT
D gene: -; V gene: TRBV28; clone size: -; J gene: TRBJ2-7; CDR3 protein: CASPPLGGEGDEQYF; CDR3 DNA: TGTGCCAGTCCGCCTCTTGGGGGGGAGGGGGACGAGCAGTACTTC
D gene: -; V gene: TRBV6-1; clone size: -; J gene: TRBJ1-2; CDR3 protein: CASSAYGQNGYYGYTF; CDR3 DNA: TGTGCCAGCAGTGCTTATGGACAGAACGGGTACTATGGCTACACCTTC
D gene: -; V gene: TRBV4-3; clone size: -; J gene: TRBJ1-3; CDR3 protein: CASSQAGSGNTIYF; CDR3 DNA: TGCGCCAGCAGCCAAGCGGGGTCTGGAAACACCATATATTTT
D gene: -; V gene: TRBV18; clone size: -; J gene: TRBJ2-4; CDR3 protein: CASSPWGQGGKNIQYF; CDR3 DNA: TGTGCCAGCTCACCCTGGGGTCAAGGAGGCAAAAACATTCAGTACTTC
D gene: TRBD2; V gene: TRBV25-1; clone size: -; J gene: TRBJ2-1; CDR3 protein: CASNSGSSYNEQFF; CDR3 DNA: TGTGCCAGCAACAGCGGGAGCTCCTACAATGAGCAGTTCTTC
D gene: TRBD2; V gene: TRBV7-8; clone size: once; J gene: TRBJ2-7; CDR3 protein: CASSLAGGTSGTYEQYF; CDR3 DNA: TGTGCCAGCAGCTTAGCGGGGGGGACTAGCGGAACCTACGAGCAGTACTTC
D gene: -; V gene: TRBV2; clone size: -; J gene: TRBJ1-1; CDR3 protein: CASSGPGQFNTEAFF; CDR3 DNA: TGTGCCAGCAGTGGCCCGGGGCAGTTTAACACTGAAGCTTTCTTT
D gene: -; V gene: TRBV5-4; clone size: -; J gene: TRBJ2-5; CDR3 protein: CASSSTARGPLETQYF; CDR3 DNA: TGTGCCAGCAGCTCTACAGCGCGGGGGCCTCTCGAGACCCAGTACTTC
D gene: TRBD1; V gene: TRBV28; clone size: -; J gene: TRBJ1-2; CDR3 protein: CASSPGGPNYGYTF; CDR3 DNA: TGTGCCAGCAGTCCAGGGGGGCCTAACTATGGCTACACCTTC
D gene: TRBD2; V gene: TRBV6-6; clone size: -; J gene: TRBJ2-1; CDR3 protein: CASSYSGLAGGHEQFF; CDR3 DNA: TGTGCCAGCAGTTACTCGGGACTAGCGGGGGGACATGAGCAGTTCTTC
D gene: -; V gene: TRBV4-1; clone size: -; J gene: TRBJ2-5; CDR3 protein: CASSQDIRGETQYF; CDR3 DNA: TGCGCCAGCAGCCAAGATATCCGGGGGGAGACCCAGTACTTC
D gene: TRBD2; V gene: TRBV18; clone size: -; J gene: TRBJ2-5; CDR3 protein: CASSPQSGRGETQYF; CDR3 DNA: TGTGCCAGCTCACCACAATCCGGGAGGGGAGAGACCCAGTACTTC
D gene: TRBD1; V gene: TRBV5-1; clone size: -; J gene: TRBJ1-1; CDR3 protein: CASSLGDRDTEAFF; CDR3 DNA: TGCGCCAGCAGCTTGGGGGACAGGGACACTGAAGCTTTCTTT
D gene: -; V gene: TRBV6-6; clone size: -; J gene: TRBJ1-2; CDR3 protein: CASSPRVGGGYGYTF; CDR3 DNA: TGTGCCAGCAGCCCCCGGGTAGGGGGAGGCTATGGCTACACCTTC
D gene: TRBD1; V gene: TRBV6-4; clone size: -; J gene: TRBJ2-4; CDR3 protein: CASTRDRGAKNIQYF; CDR3 DNA: TGTGCCAGCACCCGGGACAGGGGGGCCAAAAACATTCAGTACTTC
D gene: TRBD1; V gene: TRBV18; clone size: -; J gene: TRBJ1-1; CDR3 protein: CASSPQGQGGREAFF; CDR3 DNA: TGTGCCAGCTCACCACAGGGACAGGGGGGGCGGGAAGCTTTCTTT
D gene: TRBD2; V gene: TRBV18; clone size: once; J gene: TRBJ2-1; CDR3 protein: CASSPRTGTSGSNEQFF; CDR3 DNA: TGTGCCAGCTCACCACGAACCGGGACTAGCGGGAGTAATGAGCAGTTCTTC
D gene: TRBD2; V gene: TRBV2; clone size: -; J gene: TRBJ2-3; CDR3 protein: CASSTSGGTDTQYF; CDR3 DNA: TGTGCCAGCTCTACTAGCGGGGGGACAGATACGCAGTATTTT
D gene: -; V gene: TRBV18; clone size: -; J gene: TRBJ2-5; CDR3 protein: CASSPRNPAEETQYF; CDR3 DNA: TGTGCCAGCTCACCACGCAATCCAGCAGAAGAGACCCAGTACTTC
D gene: -; V gene: TRBV28; clone size: -; J gene: TRBJ2-7; CDR3 protein: CASSFGRLVQYF; CDR3 DNA: TGTGCCAGCAGTTTCGGAAGACTCGTGCAGTACTTC
D gene: -; V gene: TRBV25-1; clone size: few; J gene: TRBJ2-4; CDR3 protein: CASSESGTRNIQYF; CDR3 DNA: TGTGCCAGCAGTGAATCAGGGACAAGAAACATTCAGTACTTC
D gene: -; V gene: TRBV5-1; clone size: -; J gene: TRBJ2-3; CDR3 protein: CASSRTGTDTQYF; CDR3 DNA: TGCGCCAGCTCCCGGACGGGGACAGATACGCAGTATTTT
D gene: TRBD1; V gene: TRBV7-2; clone size: -; J gene: TRBJ1-6; CDR3 protein: CASSLDTGAYSPLHF; CDR3 DNA: TGTGCCAGCAGCTTAGACACAGGGGCTTATTCACCCCTCCACTTT
D gene: TRBD2; V gene: TRBV30; clone size: -; J gene: TRBJ2-3; CDR3 protein: CAWTSGATDTQYF; CDR3 DNA: TGTGCCTGGACTAGCGGGGCCACAGATACGCAGTATTTT
D gene: TRBD2; V gene: TRBV7-2; clone size: once; J gene: TRBJ2-7; CDR3 protein: CASSPRGLAGDRPNEQYF; CDR3 DNA: TGTGCCAGCAGCCCTCGGGGACTAGCGGGTGACCGTCCTAACGAGCAGTACTTC
D gene: TRBD2; V gene: TRBV19; clone size: -; J gene: TRBJ2-7; CDR3 protein: CASSIRGGSSYEQYF; CDR3 DNA: TGTGCCAGTAGTATACGCGGGGGGAGCTCCTACGAGCAGTACTTC
D gene: TRBD1; V gene: TRBV5-4; clone size: -; J gene: TRBJ2-5; CDR3 protein: CASKHQGVQETQYF; CDR3 DNA: TGTGCCAGCAAACACCAGGGGGTCCAAGAGACCCAGTACTTC
D gene: -; V gene: TRBV15; clone size: -; J gene: TRBJ1-5; CDR3 protein: CATSRGLGQPQHF; CDR3 DNA: TGTGCCACCAGCAGGGGGCTCGGTCAGCCCCAGCATTTT
D gene: TRBD1; V gene: TRBV5-1; clone size: -; J gene: TRBJ1-1; CDR3 protein: CASSSQGALNTEAFF; CDR3 DNA: TGCGCCAGCAGCTCACAGGGGGCCCTGAACACTGAAGCTTTCTTT
D gene: -; V gene: TRBV25-1; clone size: -; J gene: TRBJ1-1; CDR3 protein: CASSERRGGHTEAFF; CDR3 DNA: TGTGCCAGCAGTGAAAGGAGGGGAGGGCACACTGAAGCTTTCTTT
D gene: TRBD1; V gene: TRBV4-1; clone size: -; J gene: TRBJ2-7; CDR3 protein: CASSSRQGLDEQYF; CDR3 DNA: TGCGCCAGCAGCTCGCGACAGGGGCTGGACGAGCAGTACTTC
D gene: -; V gene: TRBV10-3; clone size: -; J gene: TRBJ2-5; CDR3 protein: CAIRPQGKETQYF; CDR3 DNA: TGTGCCATCAGGCCACAGGGTAAAGAGACCCAGTACTTC
D gene: -; V gene: TRBV11-2; clone size: -; J gene: TRBJ1-4; CDR3 protein: CASSLARTANEKLFF; CDR3 DNA: TGTGCCAGCAGCTTAGCACGGACAGCTAATGAAAAACTGTTTTTT
D gene: -; V gene: TRBV6-5; clone size: -; J gene: TRBJ1-2; CDR3 protein: CASRREAGYTF; CDR3 DNA: TGTGCCAGCAGGAGGGAGGCAGGCTACACCTTC
D gene: TRBD1; V gene: TRBV6-5; clone size: -; J gene: TRBJ2-5; CDR3 protein: CASSRGLWETQYF; CDR3 DNA: TGTGCCAGCAGTAGGGGGCTGTGGGAGACCCAGTACTTC
D gene: TRBD1; V gene: TRBV4-3; clone size: -; J gene: TRBJ2-2; CDR3 protein: CASSQDRQGSDTGELFF; CDR3 DNA: TGCGCCAGCAGCCAAGATAGACAGGGGAGTGACACCGGGGAGCTGTTTTTT
D gene: -; V gene: TRBV28; clone size: -; J gene: TRBJ1-3; CDR3 protein: CASRLGGLDGNTIYF; CDR3 DNA: TGTGCCAGCAGACTCGGGGGTTTAGACGGAAACACCATATATTTT
D gene: -; V gene: TRBV30; clone size: -; J gene: TRBJ2-7; CDR3 protein: CAWSAGSTTRYEQYF; CDR3 DNA: TGTGCCTGGAGTGCAGGGAGCACTACTCGTTACGAGCAGTACTTC
D gene: -; V gene: TRBV29-1; clone size: once; J gene: TRBJ2-1; CDR3 protein: CSVEIPGEGRFF; CDR3 DNA: TGCAGCGTTGAAATCCCGGGAGAGGGTCGGTTCTTC
D gene: -; V gene: TRBV7-9; clone size: -; J gene: TRBJ2-7; CDR3 protein: CASTPGPGVSYEQYF; CDR3 DNA: TGTGCCAGCACGCCGGGTCCCGGGGTTTCCTACGAGCAGTACTTC
D gene: -; V gene: TRBV21-1; clone size: -; J gene: TRBJ2-7; CDR3 protein: CARTGTTYEQYF; CDR3 DNA: TGTGCCAGGACAGGGACCACCTACGAGCAGTACTTC
D gene: -; V gene: TRBV18; clone size: -; J gene: TRBJ2-1; CDR3 protein: CASSAGTSNNEQFF; CDR3 DNA: TGTGCCAGCTCAGCCGGGACCTCGAACAATGAGCAGTTCTTC
D gene: -; V gene: TRBV5-6; clone size: -; J gene: TRBJ2-6; CDR3 protein: CASSFRQFFSGANVLTF; CDR3 DNA: TGTGCCAGCAGCTTCCGACAGTTTTTCTCTGGGGCCAACGTCCTGACTTTC
D gene: -; V gene: TRBV9; clone size: -; J gene: TRBJ1-3; CDR3 protein: CASSVAGAPGNTIYF; CDR3 DNA: TGTGCCAGCAGCGTAGCAGGGGCACCTGGAAACACCATATATTTT
D gene: TRBD1; V gene: TRBV7-2; clone size: once; J gene: TRBJ1-3; CDR3 protein: CASSPQGLVGNTIYF; CDR3 DNA: TGTGCCAGCAGCCCACAGGGGTTGGTTGGAAACACCATATATTTT
D gene: -; V gene: TRBV5-1; clone size: -; J gene: TRBJ2-3; CDR3 protein: CASSLGTVSTDTQYF; CDR3 DNA: TGCGCCAGCAGCTTGGGGACAGTTAGCACAGATACGCAGTATTTT
D gene: -; V gene: TRBV19; clone size: -; J gene: TRBJ1-4; CDR3 protein: CASSDRSEEKLFF; CDR3 DNA: TGTGCCAGTAGCGACAGGTCAGAGGAAAAACTGTTTTTT
D gene: -; V gene: TRBV7-9; clone size: -; J gene: TRBJ1-3; CDR3 protein: CASSLTSSSGNTIYF; CDR3 DNA: TGTGCCAGCAGCTTAACCTCGAGCTCTGGAAACACCATATATTTT
D gene: -; V gene: TRBV5-4; clone size: -; J gene: TRBJ1-4; CDR3 protein: CASSLGQAEKLFF; CDR3 DNA: TGTGCCAGCAGCTTGGGGCAGGCTGAAAAACTGTTTTTT
D gene: -; V gene: TRBV18; clone size: once; J gene: TRBJ2-1; CDR3 protein: CASSPGLANEQFF; CDR3 DNA: TGTGCCAGCTCACCTGGCCTAGCGAATGAGCAGTTCTTC
D gene: -; V gene: TRBV4-1; clone size: -; J gene: TRBJ1-1; CDR3 protein: CASSKGQINTEAFF; CDR3 DNA: TGCGCCAGCAGCAAAGGACAGATCAACACTGAAGCTTTCTTT